This entry lists 29 T cell receptor beta chains sequenced from one sample in a study of T cell repertoires in cytomegalovirus infection. TCRdb processed the reads anew with MiXCR; each CDR3 protein has one entry. This table has some 200,000 distinct CDR3 sequences, roughly a fifth appearing once. Source material: PBMCs. These receptors were obtained from a human donor in good health (CMV status not recorded). Some clones in this sample may be carry-over from other donors' samples.

J is TRBJ2-2 and V is TRBV15, with D possibly being TRBD2 (7 bases). The CDR3 contains 17 residues. V was trimmed by 1 base and J by 4 bases, leaving 16 bases between them. Germline V gene data show CDR1 as LNHNV and CDR2 as YYDKDF (reference sequence). The CDR3 DNA follows: TGTGCCACCAGCAGAGCGATAGGGGGGGTCAGCACCGGGGAGCTGTTTTTT. It codes for CATSRAIGGVSTGELFF.

The chain couples TRBV20-1 to TRBJ2-3; D unresolved. CDR1 and CDR2 from the germline V gene are DFQATT and SNEGSKA (reference sequence). This CDR3 comprises 12 residues. Trimming stripped 5 bases from V and 1 base from J, with 7 bases between. The CDR3 nucleotides are TGCAGTGCTTCAGACGGCACAGATACGCAGTATTTT. Amino acids: CSASDGTDTQYF.

V gene TRBV28 combines with J gene TRBJ2-7; D gene uncertain. The germline gives CDR1 MDHEN, CDR2 SYDVKM. Trimming took off 5 bases at V and 11 bases at J, with 16 bases between the two ends. The CDR3 has 12 residues. The CDR3 DNA reads TGTGCCAGCAGTGCACCCAGTCAGGCGGAGTACTTC. Its translation: CASSAPSQAEYF.

This clonotype has at least ten counts. This sequence joins TRBV28 and TRBJ2-2, with 9 bases fitting TRBD2. V was pared by 6 bases and J by 5 bases, with 7 bases of the junction left unmatched. The CDR3 runs 15 residues. Germline V CDR1 and CDR2: MDHEN, SYDVKM. The CDR3 coding sequence is TGTGCCAGCAGATACCCGGGACTAGCAACCGGGGAGCTGTTTTTT. Encoded protein: CASRYPGLATGELFF.

The rearrangement links TRBV7-8 to TRBJ2-7; 9 nucleotides line up with TRBD1. There are 15 residues in the CDR3. The junction had 6 bases not matched to a gene; V was cut back by 1 base and J by 5 bases. Germline lookup yields CDR1 SGHVS and CDR2 FQNEAQ. The CDR3 reads CASSLGTGAFDEQYF. The CDR3 nucleotides read TGTGCCAGCAGCTTAGGGACAGGGGCTTTCGACGAGCAGTACTTC.

The chain links TRBV20-1 to TRBJ2-1, with TRBD2 matching 11 bases. CDR1 is DFQATT and CDR2 is SNEGSKA in the germline V gene (reference sequence). The CDR3 is 16 residues long. V dropped 3 bases and J dropped 3; count of bases not matched to a gene: 7. CDR3 amino acids: CSASSGRAQIYNEQFF. In DNA form, the CDR3 reads TGCAGTGCTAGTAGCGGGAGGGCCCAAATCTACAATGAGCAGTTCTTC.

A few counts support this clonotype. The genes are TRBV5-1 and TRBJ2-1; TRBD1 might be the D (6 bases). Germline values: CDR1 SGHRS, CDR2 YFSETQ. Trimming left V 1 base short and J 4 bases short, with 15 bases between. CDR3 length: 16 amino acids. The CDR3 sequence: CASSLSWTEWYNEQFF. For the CDR3, the DNA is TGCGCCAGCAGCTTGTCCTGGACAGAGTGGTACAATGAGCAGTTCTTC.

This clonotype has just a few counts. J is TRBJ1-2 and V is TRBV29-1; 10 positions agree with TRBD1. Germline assignment: CDR1 SQVTM and CDR2 ANQGSEA. This CDR3 contains 13 residues. With V trimmed by 6 bases and J by 7 bases, 8 bases remained unmatched. This CDR3 reads CSVGDRGSSGYTF. In DNA, the CDR3 is TGCAGCGTCGGGGACAGGGGCTCGAGTGGCTACACCTTC.

This clonotype was observed a few times. This chain links TRBV5-5 with TRBJ2-7; 9 bases are shared with TRBD1. Germline CDR1 is SGHKS and CDR2 is YYEKEE (reference sequence). The CDR3 loop spans 15 amino acids. V lost 2 bases, J lost 3 bases, and 6 bases stayed unmatched. CDR3 in amino acids: CASSFGDRVNYEQYF. The CDR3 bases are TGTGCCAGCAGCTTCGGGGACAGGGTCAACTACGAGCAGTACTTC. The whole variable domain, filled in from reference TRBV5-5 and TRBJ2-7, reads DAGVTQSPTHLIKTRGQQVTLRCSPISGHKSVSWYQQVLGQGPQFIFQYYEKEERGRGNFPDRFSARQFPNYSSELNVNALLLGDSALYLCASSFGDRVNYEQYFGPGTRLTVT.

This clonotype was recorded a few times. J is TRBJ2-5 and V is TRBV11-2; D is perhaps TRBD2 (7 bases). Deletions cut 5 bases from V and 1 base from J, with 17 bases between. This CDR3 spans 16 amino acids. CDR1 is SGHAT and CDR2 is FQNNGV in the germline V gene. The DNA for the CDR3 is TGTGCCAGCAGCATCGACGACGGGGGGCTCCAAGAGACCCAGTACTTC. Its translation: CASSIDDGGLQETQYF.

This clonotype was counted only a few times. At one end the junction does not follow the germline gene, possibly because of a read error. The J gene is TRBJ1-1, the V gene TRBV9; D is possibly TRBD1 (5 bases). Germline V CDR1 and CDR2: SGDLS, YYNGEE. The length of the CDR3 is 13 residues. The CDR3 spells CASSVEGNAEAFF. DNA for the CDR3: TGTGCCAGCAGCGTAGAGGGGAACGCTGAAGCTTTCTTT.

CDR3 residues: CASSLGLQGDTEAFF. For the CDR3, the DNA is TGTGCCAGCAGCCTGGGACTCCAAGGGGACACTGAAGCTTTCTTT. The chain joins TRBV5-4 to TRBJ1-1; maybe TRBD1 (5 bases). CDR3 length equals 15 residues. V was cut by 4 bases and J by 3 bases, with 16 bases left in between. CDR1 SGHNT and CDR2 YYREEE come from the germline V gene (reference sequence).

V and J are TRBV5-5 and TRBJ1-1; D remains unclear. In germline, CDR1 is SGHKS, CDR2 YYEKEE (reference sequence). V was clipped by 2 bases and J by 1 base, with 6 bases between them. This CDR3 has 13 amino acids. CDR3 coding DNA: TGTGCCAGCAGCTTACCAGCGAACACTGAAGCTTTCTTT. This translates into CASSLPANTEAFF.

Details on this clonotype: Its ends do not fully match the called genes, so a read error is possible. V and J are TRBV4-1 and TRBJ2-7; 8 nucleotides match TRBD2. The CDR3 extends over 17 amino acids. Germline V gene data show CDR1 as MGHRA and CDR2 as YSYEKL. The CDR3 loop reads CASSQDILADNSYEQYF. In nucleotides, the CDR3 is TGTGCCAGCAGCCAAGATATACTAGCGGATAACTCCTACGAGCAGTACTTC.

This sequence joins TRBV7-2 and TRBJ2-7; 11 nucleotides align to TRBD1. CDR1 SGHTA and CDR2 FQGNSA come from the germline V gene. The junction had 10 bases not matched to a gene; V was cut back by 2 bases and J by 7 bases. The CDR3 covers 16 residues. This CDR3 is CASSLSRGTGGQEQYF. CDR3 coding DNA: TGTGCCAGCAGCTTATCTCGAGGGACAGGGGGACAAGAGCAGTACTTC.

V usage is TRBV7-9 and J usage is TRBJ2-3; 9 positions match TRBD1. The CDR3 consists of 15 residues. V was clipped by 5 bases and J by 2 bases; unmatched bases: 5. CDR1 is SEHNR, CDR2 FQNEAQ, per germline (reference sequence). For the CDR3, the DNA is TGTGCCAGCAGCGAGGGACAGGGAGACACAGATACGCAGTATTTT. It codes for CASSEGQGDTDTQYF.

The rearrangement joins TRBV5-5 to TRBJ1-4, with TRBD1 as a possible D gene (6 bases). The CDR3 has 16 residues. Trimming shortened V by 3 bases and J by 6 bases, and 18 bases separated the two germline ends. Germline V lookup: CDR1 SGHKS, CDR2 YYEKEE (reference sequence). CDR3 sequence: CASSSRRDNFYEKLFF. The CDR3 DNA follows: TGTGCCAGCAGCTCTCGGCGGGACAACTTTTATGAAAAACTGTTTTTT. Drawing the rest from reference TRBV5-5 and TRBJ1-4, the complete variable domain is DAGVTQSPTHLIKTRGQQVTLRCSPISGHKSVSWYQQVLGQGPQFIFQYYEKEERGRGNFPDRFSARQFPNYSSELNVNALLLGDSALYLCASSSRRDNFYEKLFFGSGTQLSVL.

In DNA form, the CDR3 reads TGTGCCAGCAGTGAGGGTCTAACGGGGGGGGAGATCTACAATGAGCAGTTCTTC. Its translation: CASSEGLTGGEIYNEQFF. The V and J genes are TRBV25-1 and TRBJ2-1, with 8 bases identical to TRBD2. Trimming cost V 3 bases and J 3 bases; bases outside gene matches: 13. Germline V gene sequence: CDR1 MGHDK, CDR2 SYGVNS. The CDR3 has 18 amino acids. The variable domain in full, completed from reference TRBV25-1 and TRBJ2-1, reads EADIYQTPRYLVIGTGKKITLECSQTMGHDKMYWYQQDPGMELHLIHYSYGVNSTEKGDLSSESTVSRIRTEHFPLTLESARPSHTSQYLCASSEGLTGGEIYNEQFFGPGTRLTVL.

This clonotype was found a few times. The rearrangement joins TRBV28 to TRBJ1-1; D unresolved. V was trimmed by 6 bases and J by 5 bases, leaving 10 bases between them. Per germline, CDR1 MDHEN and CDR2 SYDVKM. The CDR3 totals 12 residues. The CDR3 sequence: CASSRTATEAFF. The CDR3 DNA reads TGTGCCAGCAGCCGGACCGCTACTGAAGCTTTCTTT.

V and J are TRBV6-5 and TRBJ2-7; D tentatively reads TRBD1 or TRBD2 (5 bases each). The length of the CDR3 is 17 residues. V gave up 0 bases and J gave up 3 bases, with 18 bases separating them. Germline-derived CDR1 and CDR2 are MNHEY and SVGAGI. CDR3 amino acids: CASSYSERDDVGYEQYF. The CDR3 nucleotides read TGTGCCAGCAGTTACTCGGAGAGGGACGACGTTGGCTACGAGCAGTACTTC.

The table lists this clonotype with many counts. The J gene is TRBJ1-1, the V gene TRBV7-2; the D gene is possibly TRBD1 (6 bases). Germline V gene lookup returns CDR1 SGHTA and CDR2 FQGNSA. V was cut by 4 bases and J by 4 bases, with 16 bases left in between. The CDR3 has 15 residues. The CDR3 protein is CASSSTGGAGTEAFF. As DNA, the CDR3 is TGTGCCAGCAGCTCGACAGGTGGGGCGGGCACTGAAGCTTTCTTT.

This clonotype has a count of ten or more. V gene TRBV28 combines with J gene TRBJ2-7; no reliable D call. The V gene lost 5 bases and the J gene lost 4 bases, with 9 bases spanning the gap. CDR3 length: 12 amino acids. The germline CDR1 and CDR2 sequences are MDHEN and SYDVKM. The CDR3 sequence: CASSRPPYEQYF. Here the CDR3 DNA reads TGTGCCAGCAGTCGACCCCCTTACGAGCAGTACTTC.

This clonotype turned up a few times. The V and J genes are TRBV24-1 and TRBJ2-3; D may be TRBD1 (5 bases). The V gene lost 4 bases and the J gene lost 2 bases, with 9 bases spanning the gap. Germline V gene data show CDR1 as KGHDR and CDR2 as SFDVKD. This CDR3 contains 14 residues. CDR3 sequence: CATSEAGITDTQYF. CDR3 DNA: TGTGCCACCAGTGAGGCAGGGATCACAGATACGCAGTATTTT.

The chain is built from TRBV4-1 and TRBJ2-2; D gene ambiguous. The CDR3 extends over 12 amino acids. CDR1 is MGHRA, CDR2 YSYEKL, per germline. V lost 4 bases to trimming and J lost 6 bases, with 6 bases between them. CDR3 sequence: CASSLRAGELFF. Written as DNA, the CDR3 is TGCGCCAGCAGCCTAAGGGCCGGGGAGCTGTTTTTT.

The V call is TRBV4-1, the J call TRBJ2-7; 8 nucleotides align to TRBD1. The CDR3 spans 15 residues. J lost 2 bases, V lost 4 bases, and 7 bases had no gene match. Germline V gene sequence: CDR1 MGHRA, CDR2 YSYEKL. The CDR3 loop reads CASSPTRDRTYEQYF. The CDR3 DNA is TGCGCCAGCAGCCCCACCCGGGACAGGACCTACGAGCAGTACTTC.

This clonotype was counted between two and nine times. The J gene is TRBJ2-5, the V gene TRBV6-5; 11 bases map to TRBD1. The germline V gene has CDR1 MNHEY and CDR2 SVGAGI. The ends lost 5 bases at V and 6 bases at J; junction bases unmatched: 5. The CDR3 is 14 residues long. CDR3 amino acids: CASSRTGGVKTQYF. The CDR3 DNA reads TGTGCCAGCAGTAGGACAGGGGGCGTGAAGACCCAGTACTTC.

The genes are TRBV6-2 or TRBV6-3 and TRBJ2-7; unclear D gene. Germline-derived CDR1 and CDR2 are MNHEY and SVGEGT. This CDR3 is built from 15 residues. Trimming shortened V by 2 bases and J by 1 base, and 12 bases separated the two germline ends. In DNA, the CDR3 is TGTGCCAGCAGTTACGGGATTGAAAAATCCTACGAGCAGTACTTC. Protein sequence: CASSYGIEKSYEQYF.

This clonotype showed up many times. This rearrangement joins TRBV7-2 to TRBJ2-3, with TRBD2 identical over 7 bases. V trimming: 5 bases; J trimming: 3 bases; junction bases outside the gene matches: 8. The V gene's germline CDR1 is SGHTA and CDR2 FQGNSA. The CDR3 has 15 residues. The CDR3 nucleotides read TGTGCCAGCAGCCCTAAGGGAGCGGGGACAGATACGCAGTATTTT. Residues: CASSPKGAGTDTQYF.

This clonotype was counted between two and nine times. V is TRBV18 and J is TRBJ2-1; maybe TRBD1 (6 bases). CDR1 and CDR2 (germline): KGHSH, LQKENI. The CDR3 runs to 17 residues. Trimming pared 1 base from V and 4 bases from J, leaving 17 bases between. CDR3 sequence (DNA): TGTGCCAGCTCACCACAGTTATTGCAGGGGCCATACAATGAGCAGTTCTTC. It is translated as CASSPQLLQGPYNEQFF.